This TCR beta chain is drawn from a study of blood T cell repertoires in COVID-19. In the study overall: Sites in the United States, Italy and Spain provided acute and convalescent COVID-19 samples. T cells, B-cell-depleted T cells, or PBMCs supplied cDNA or gDNA.

V was clipped by 2 bases and J by 4 bases; unmatched bases: 11. The CDR3 covers 17 residues. Germline CDR1 MNHEY, CDR2 SVGEGT. Authors' analysis steps: Reference gene primer amplification gave estimated nucleated cell counts. Sequencing used immunoSEQ multiplex PCR; TCRdb keeps in-frame clones, though not all of them. The V and J calls and clone size come from that table; D and trimming were worked out from the DNA. Found here are some 200,000 clones, 70% to 90% of them singletons; the top ten hold about 9.1%. Input material: peripheral blood. This sequence joins TRBV6-2 or TRBV6-3 and TRBJ2-3; 8 nucleotides agree with TRBD1. The receptor was derived from a woman older than 75 with acute or convalescent COVID-19. CDR3: CASSYRWQGAPSDTQYF. CDR3 nucleotides: TGTGCCAGCAGTTACCGGTGGCAGGGGGCGCCCTCAGATACGCAGTATTTT.